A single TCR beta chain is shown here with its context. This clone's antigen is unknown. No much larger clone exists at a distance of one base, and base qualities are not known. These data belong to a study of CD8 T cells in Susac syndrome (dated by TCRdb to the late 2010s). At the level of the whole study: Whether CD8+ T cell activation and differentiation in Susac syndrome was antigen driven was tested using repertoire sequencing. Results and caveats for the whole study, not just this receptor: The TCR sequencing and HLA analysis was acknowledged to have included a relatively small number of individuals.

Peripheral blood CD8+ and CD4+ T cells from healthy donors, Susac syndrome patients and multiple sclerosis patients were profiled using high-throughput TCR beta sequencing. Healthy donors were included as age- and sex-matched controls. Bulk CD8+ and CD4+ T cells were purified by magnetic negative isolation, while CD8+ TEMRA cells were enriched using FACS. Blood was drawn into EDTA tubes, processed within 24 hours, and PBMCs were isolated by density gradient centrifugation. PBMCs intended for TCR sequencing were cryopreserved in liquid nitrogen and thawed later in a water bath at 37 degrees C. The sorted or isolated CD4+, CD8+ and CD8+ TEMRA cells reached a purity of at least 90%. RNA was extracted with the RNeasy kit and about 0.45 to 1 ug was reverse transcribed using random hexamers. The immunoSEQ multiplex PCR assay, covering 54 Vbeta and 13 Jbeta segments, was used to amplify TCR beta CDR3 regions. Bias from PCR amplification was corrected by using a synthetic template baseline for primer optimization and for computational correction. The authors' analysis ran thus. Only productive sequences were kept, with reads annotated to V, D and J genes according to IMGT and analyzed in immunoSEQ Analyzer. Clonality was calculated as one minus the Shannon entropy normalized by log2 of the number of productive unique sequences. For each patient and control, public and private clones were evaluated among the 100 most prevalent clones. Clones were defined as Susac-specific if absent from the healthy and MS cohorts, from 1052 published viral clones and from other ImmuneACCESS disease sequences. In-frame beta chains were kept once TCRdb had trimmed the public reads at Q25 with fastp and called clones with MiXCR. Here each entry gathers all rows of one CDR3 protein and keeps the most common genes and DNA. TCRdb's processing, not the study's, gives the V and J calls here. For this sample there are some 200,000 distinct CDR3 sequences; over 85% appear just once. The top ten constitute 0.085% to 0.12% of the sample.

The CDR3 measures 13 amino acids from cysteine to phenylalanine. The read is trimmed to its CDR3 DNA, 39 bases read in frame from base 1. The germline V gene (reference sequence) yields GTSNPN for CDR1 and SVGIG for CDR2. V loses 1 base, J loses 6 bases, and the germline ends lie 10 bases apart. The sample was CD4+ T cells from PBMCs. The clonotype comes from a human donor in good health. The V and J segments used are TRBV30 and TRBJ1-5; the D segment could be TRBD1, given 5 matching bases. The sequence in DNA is TGTGCCTGGAGTGGAAGGGGAATTCAGCCCCAGCATTTT. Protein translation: CAWSGRGIQPQHF.